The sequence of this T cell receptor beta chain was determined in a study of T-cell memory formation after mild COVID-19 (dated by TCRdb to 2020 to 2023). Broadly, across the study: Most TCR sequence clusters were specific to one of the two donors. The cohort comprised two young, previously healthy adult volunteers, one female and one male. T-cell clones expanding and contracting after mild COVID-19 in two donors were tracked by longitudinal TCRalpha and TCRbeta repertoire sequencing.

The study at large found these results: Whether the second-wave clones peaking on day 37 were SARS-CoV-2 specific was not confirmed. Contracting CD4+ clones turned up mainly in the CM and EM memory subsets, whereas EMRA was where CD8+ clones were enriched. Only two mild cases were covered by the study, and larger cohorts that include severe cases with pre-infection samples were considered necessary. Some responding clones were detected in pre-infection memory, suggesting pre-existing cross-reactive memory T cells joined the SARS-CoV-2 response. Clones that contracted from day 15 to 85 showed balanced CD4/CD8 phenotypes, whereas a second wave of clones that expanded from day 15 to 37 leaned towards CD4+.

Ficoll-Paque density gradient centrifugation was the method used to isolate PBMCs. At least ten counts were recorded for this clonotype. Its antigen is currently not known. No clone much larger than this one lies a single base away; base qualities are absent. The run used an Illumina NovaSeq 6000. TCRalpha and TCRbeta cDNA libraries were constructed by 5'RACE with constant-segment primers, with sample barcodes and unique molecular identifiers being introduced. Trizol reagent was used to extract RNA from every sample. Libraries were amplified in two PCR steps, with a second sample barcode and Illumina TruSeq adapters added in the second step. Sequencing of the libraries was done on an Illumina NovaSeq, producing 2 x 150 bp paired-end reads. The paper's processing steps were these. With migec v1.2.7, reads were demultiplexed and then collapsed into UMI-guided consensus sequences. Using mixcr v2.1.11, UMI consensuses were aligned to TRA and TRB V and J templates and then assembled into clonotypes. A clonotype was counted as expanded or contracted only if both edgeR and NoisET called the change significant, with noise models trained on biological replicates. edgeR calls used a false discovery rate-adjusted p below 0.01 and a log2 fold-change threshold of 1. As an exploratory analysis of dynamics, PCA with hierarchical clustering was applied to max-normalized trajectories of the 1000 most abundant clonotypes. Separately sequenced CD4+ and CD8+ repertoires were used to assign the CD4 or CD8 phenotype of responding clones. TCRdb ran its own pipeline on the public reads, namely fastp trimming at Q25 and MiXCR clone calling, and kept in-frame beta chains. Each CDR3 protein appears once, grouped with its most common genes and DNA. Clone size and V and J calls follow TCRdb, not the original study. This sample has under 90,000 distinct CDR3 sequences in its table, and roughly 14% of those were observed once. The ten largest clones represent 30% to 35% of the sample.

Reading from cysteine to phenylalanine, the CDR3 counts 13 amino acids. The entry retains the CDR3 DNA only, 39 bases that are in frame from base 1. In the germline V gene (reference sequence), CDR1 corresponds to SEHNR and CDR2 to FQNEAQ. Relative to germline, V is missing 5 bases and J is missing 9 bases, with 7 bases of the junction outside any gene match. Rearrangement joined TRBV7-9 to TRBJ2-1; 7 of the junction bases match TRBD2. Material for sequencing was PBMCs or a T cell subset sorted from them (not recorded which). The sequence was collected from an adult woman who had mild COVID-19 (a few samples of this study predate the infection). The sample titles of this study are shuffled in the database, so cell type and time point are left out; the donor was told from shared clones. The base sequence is TGTGCCAGCAGCCCAAACGGGAGGAGTGAGCAGTTCTTC. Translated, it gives CASSPNGRSEQFF.